This passage covers 3 T cell receptor beta chains from one sample sequenced in a study of T cell responses to AZD1222 COVID-19 vaccine. The data were produced by immunoSEQ multiplex PCR, yet TCRdb's version contains in-frame clones alone and is incomplete. Of 140,000 to 150,000 clones listed, 70% to 90% were seen once; the top ten hold over 4.5%. Material: peripheral blood, obtained 28 days after the second AZD1222 dose. These receptors originate from an adult who received the AZD1222 COVID-19 vaccine.

The rearrangement joins TRBV4-2 to TRBJ2-2; TRBD2 aligns across 8 bases. V was clipped by 5 bases and J by 1 base; unmatched bases: 3. In germline, CDR1 is LGHNA, CDR2 YNFKEQ. The CDR3 contains 15 residues. The CDR3 DNA follows: TGTGCCAGCAGCGTTACTAGCGGGAACACCGGGGAGCTGTTTTTT. This codes for CASSVTSGNTGELFF.

The rearrangement joins TRBV19 to TRBJ2-1; D is undetermined. The CDR3 loop spans 11 amino acids. Germline values: CDR1 LNHDA, CDR2 SQIVND (reference sequence). Trimming stripped 11 bases from V and 8 bases from J, with 13 bases between. The CDR3, as DNA: TGTGCCGTTCGGCGTCTGGATGAGCAGTTCTTC. Translation: CAVRRLDEQFF.

The CDR3 protein is CASSEMASANSPLHF. The CDR3 DNA sequence: TGTGCCAGCAGTGAAATGGCGTCAGCTAATTCACCCCTCCACTTT. The J gene is TRBJ1-6, the V gene TRBV6-1; D not certain. The CDR3 spans 15 residues. V was clipped by 2 bases and J by 6 bases, with 11 bases between them. Germline lookup yields CDR1 MNHNS and CDR2 SASEGT.